This T cell receptor (beta chain) was recorded in a study of cytomegalovirus exposure and HLA in healthy donors (dated by TCRdb to about 2017). About the full investigation: An earlier analysis of 587 of the donors reported under 300 Gb of sequence data and 117 million unique TCR beta sequences obtained from around 190 million T cells. In addition to the first cohort of several hundred subjects, a separate validation cohort of some 120 different subjects was used. In an earlier analysis of roughly 580 of the donors, high-throughput TCR beta sequencing was used to judge whether each TCR beta V gene segment behaved as functional or pseudogenic. The study combined high-throughput TCR immunosequencing, statistical association of individual TCRs with disease status, and machine learning to predict cytomegalovirus infection status. The study aimed to test whether cataloging public T cell receptors could reveal signatures of past pathogen exposure. About five DR-DQ haplotypes were treated as single units for association and clustering because of strong linkage in the cohort. Both class I and class II loci were covered by HLA typing, at four-digit resolution. In a later genetic analysis, genome-wide SNP genotypes for about three fifths of the 666 donors were used, and that subset was treated as a discovery cohort. Using immunosequencing, the study profiled T cell repertoires from 666 subjects and related those repertoires to cytomegalovirus serostatus. Among some 400 genotyped donors of the cohort, an average of approximately 220,000 unique TCR beta nucleotide sequences was sequenced per donor, of which about 19% were non-productive. All discovery cohort repertoires had been generated using a single sequencing platform. In the later analysis, no new phenotypic data were used to find candidate immune exposures; instead, reliance was placed on TCR beta sequences and their occurrence across donors. A later analysis re-analyzed previously published TCR beta repertoires from 666 donors and added high-resolution HLA genotyping to study TCR occurrence patterns. Donor age, sex, ethnicity and CMV serostatus were compiled alongside the repertoire data. An early release that covered around 590 HLA-typed donors contained approximately 300 gigabases of sequencing data and about 93 million unique TCR sequences. Typing coverage varied by locus: roughly 629-640 donors for A, B, C, DRB1 and DQB1; 522 for DQA1; some 610 for DPA1; roughly 470 for DPB1. Of the roughly 400 genotyped donors, about 84% fell in the genetic ancestry cluster associated with self-reported Caucasian donors.

This clone appeared once. It has no known antigen specificity. The sample holds no much larger clone one base away, and base qualities are not on file. The CDR3 has 16 amino acids, counting the end cysteine and phenylalanine. The read is trimmed to its CDR3 DNA, 48 bases read in frame from base 1. CDR1 SGHNT and CDR2 YENEEA are derived from the germline V gene. Germline trimming amounts to 1 base on V and 4 bases on J, with 6 as the count of junction bases outside the gene matches. In total, 630 or so healthy bone marrow donors made up the cohort. All cohort members were sampled while nominally healthy, although unrecorded immune exposures were likely present. The donor was CMV seronegative and was included in the group of several hundred seronegative cohort members. A peripheral blood sample was collected from each donor, and TCR beta sequencing was performed on peripheral blood mononuclear cells. Genomic DNA extraction from the blood cell samples was performed with the Qiagen DNeasy Blood Extraction Kit.

Library preparation employed the immunoSEQ multiplex PCR assay. A mixture of 60 forward primers for TCR Vbeta segments and 13 reverse primers for TCR Jbeta segments was used in the multiplex PCR. The CDR3 region of rearranged TCR beta genes was amplified from genomic DNA with a multiplex PCR assay. On the Illumina HiSeq System, the amplified TCR beta libraries were sequenced as 87-base-pair reads. The original methods were these. A later analysis tallied 75 million to 85 million unique TCR beta chains across the 666 repertoires, and around 9.9 million of those chains were shared by two or more donors. Raw reads were error-corrected and collapsed into unique sequences by a nearest-neighbor algorithm in which closely related sequences were merged to remove PCR and sequencing errors. V, D and J gene segments were assigned by aligning CDR3 sequences to IMGT reference sequences. For a sequence to be retained, at least a six-nucleotide match to both a V gene segment and a J gene segment was required. Rearrangements were called productive when the CDR3 lacked stop codons and stayed in frame with V and J; all others were non-productive. Following IMGT convention, CDR3 was defined as the stretch from the second conserved V-encoded cysteine up to the conserved J-encoded phenylalanine. In an earlier analysis of more than 550 of the donors, sequences lacking an unambiguous match to a single V gene segment were excluded. In an earlier analysis of around 590 of the donors, a V segment was called functional when productive rearrangements were above 56.7%, and segregating when the standard deviation between donors exceeded 5%. A statistical classification framework was built for diagnosing cytomegalovirus status from the catalog of TCR beta chain sequences. In a later analysis, TCR nucleotide sequences were compared against IMGT/GENE-DB human TR gene sequences so that V and J genes could be assigned. A later analysis assigned CDR3 sequences and most-parsimonious VDJ recombination scenarios with the TCRdist pipeline. In a later analysis, each TCR beta chain was defined by its CDR3 amino acid sequence together with its V-gene family, and reads without a unique V-gene family were excluded. In a later analysis, approximately 640 highly shared, low-generation-probability nucleotide sequences were removed to address suspected cross-contamination and a sequencing artifact. In a later analysis, a clonal expansion index for each public chain was calculated from normalized within-repertoire ranks of inferred template counts. Generation probabilities in a later analysis came from a VDJ recombination model fitted to out-of-frame rearrangements, and those results were checked against IGoR. In a later analysis, hypergeometric tests were used to score TCR-TCR, TCR-HLA and TCR-CMV co-occurrence, with a repertoire-size bias correction applied to TCR pairs. False discovery rates were estimated in a later analysis by permuting HLA or CMV assignments 20 times. A later analysis grouped co-occurring TCRs with DBSCAN, adding TCRdist sequence similarity when clustering within HLA-allele-positive subsets. Repertoires with fewer than 30,000 or more than 120,000 public chains, plus five repertoires with anomalous nucleotide sharing, were excluded from co-occurrence clustering. This immuneACCESS table, as held by TCRdb, lists in-frame sequences with V and J called but not all clones. Of the missing ones, under half trace to an unresolved V gene in checked studies; the others have no known cause. V, J and clone size are those of that table, while D and trimming were read from the DNA. This sample has approximately 110,000 clones in its table, and less than 20% of those were observed once. Roughly 2% of the sample lies in the top ten.

General findings and caveats noted by the study authors: The cohort was sequenced for TCR beta chains only, and without alpha or paired-chain data the features that could be detected were limited. Immune exposure information for the cohort was limited to CMV serostatus. Because HLA typing was unavailable for some donors at each locus, only the typed subset was used in association tests. Sequencing depth was assumed to be roughly uniform across donors in the presence/absence analyses, though that assumption may not hold. According to a later analysis, TCR association rates differed among HLA loci, with DRB1 alleles showing the most associated TCRs and HLA-C alleles showing the fewest. The study listed approximately 160 TCR beta chains as associated with cytomegalovirus. According to a later analysis, most CMV-associated TCR beta chains appeared to be HLA-restricted, and the HLA associations seemed to be driven largely by CMV exposure. In an earlier analysis of 587 of the donors, most TCR beta V segments appeared in productive rearrangements about 87% or about 30% of the time, broadly matching IMGT annotations. The classifier was reported to diagnose cytomegalovirus status with high specificity and sensitivity in both the original cohort and the validation cohort. In a later genetic analysis, a missense DCLRE1C variant was associated with V-gene and J-gene trimming of TCR beta chains, and the association was replicated in an independent cohort. Three of the identified cytomegalovirus-associated TCR beta chains were confirmed in vitro to be specific for cytomegalovirus antigens. Because the 87-base-pair reads could not distinguish some IMGT-functional V segments, including TRBV6-2 and TRBV6-3, those segments were excluded. Correlated functional status among segregating V segments might reflect linkage disequilibrium, but an unknown experimental factor could not be ruled out. A later genetic analysis reported fewer N-insertions in productive TCRs among donors in an Asian-associated ancestry cluster than the roughly 640-donor mean. A cluster of highly shared sequence variants was judged likely to represent a technical artifact of the sequencing pipeline. According to a later analysis, parvovirus B19, influenza, CMV and Epstein-Barr virus appeared linked to several top co-occurrence clusters. Because counts were too low, roughly 18 rarely observed V segments, including chromosome 9 orphons, were left out of the earlier analysis of approximately 580 of the donors. When HLA alleles, especially DR and DQ, strongly co-occurred, attributing TCR associations to individual alleles was difficult. While some public TCRs were present in many individuals, most TCR sequences turned up only very rarely across donors. At a false discovery rate of 0.05, a later analysis linked some 17,000 TCR beta sequences to specific HLA alleles. A further reported finding was that TCR beta sequences accurately predicted the HLA-A and HLA-B alleles for most subjects in the first cohort. In a later analysis, HLA-associated TCR beta chains showed more clonal expansion and lower generation probabilities than non-associated chains that were equally common. According to the authors, the approach could potentially be generalized to other disease states and immunological phenotypes.

The sequencing input was PBMCs. This sequence uses TRBV11-3 and TRBJ2-3, and 9 junction bases match TRBD2. This sequence was found in a young woman in good health and CMV-seronegative. The nucleotide sequence is given as TGTGCCAGCAGCTTAGGTCAGCGGGGGGTGGCAGATACGCAGTATTTT. Its translation reads: CASSLGQRGVADTQYF.